These 12 T cell receptor beta chains came from one sample sequenced in a study of shared clonotypes between healthy human individuals. Repertoires were generated with immunoSEQ multiplex PCR, while TCRdb's copy carries only in-frame clones and drops some. The table lists about 2,500,000 clones, about 92% of them singletons. Sequenced sample: naive CD4+ T cells sorted from blood. Subset indicated: CD45RA+ positively selected. All receptors derive from a man in his late teens or twenties in good health.

The chain combines TRBV2 with TRBJ1-4; 8 bases are a match to TRBD1. Losses at the gene ends were 10 bases for V and 8 bases for J; bases not matched to a gene: 3. The CDR3 spans 11 residues. Germline CDR1 reads SNHLY; CDR2 reads FYNNEI. CDR3 amino acids: CATGQGEKLFF. CDR3 DNA sequence: TGTGCCACTGGACAGGGAGAAAAACTGTTTTTT.

V is TRBV6-1 and J is TRBJ2-3, with 8 positions matching TRBD2. V lost 6 bases and J lost 1; bases outside the gene matches: 6. This CDR3 is 15 amino acids long. Per the germline V gene, CDR1 is MNHNS and CDR2 is SASEGT. The DNA for the CDR3 is TGTGCCAGCAGGGATAGCGGGGAAGGCACAGATACGCAGTATTTT. Its protein is CASRDSGEGTDTQYF.

The J gene is TRBJ1-2, the V gene TRBV5-4; D is unresolved. The CDR3 runs 16 residues. Germline V CDR1 and CDR2: SGHNT, YYREEE (reference sequence). V was trimmed by 0 bases and J by 14 bases, leaving 26 bases between them. This CDR3 reads CASSLGELGSRVVLTF. CDR3 DNA sequence: TGTGCCAGCAGCTTGGGGGAATTAGGGAGTCGGGTTGTCCTGACCTTC.

The chain couples TRBV2 to TRBJ2-6; 9 bases line up with TRBD1. Germline trimming cut 7 bases from V and 3 bases from J; bases unmatched to any gene: 10. This CDR3 region has 17 residues. Germline CDR1 and CDR2: SNHLY and FYNNEI. CDR3: CASMDRGTSFGANVLTF. The CDR3 coding sequence is TGTGCCAGCATGGACAGGGGTACGTCCTTTGGGGCCAACGTCCTGACTTTC.

The rearrangement uses TRBV6-1 and TRBJ1-5; a weak D match, TRBD1 (6 bases). Germline-derived CDR1 and CDR2 are MNHNS and SASEGT. There are 14 residues in the CDR3. V lost 10 bases to trimming and J lost 6 bases, with 19 bases between them. CDR3 bases: TGTGCCATACTGGGCGGGGGCCCCAGTCAGCCCCAGCATTTT. Protein product: CAILGGGPSQPQHF.

This clone was picked up one time. The chain links TRBV5-4 to TRBJ1-3; 7 bases line up with TRBD1. CDR1 and CDR2 (germline): SGHNT, YYREEE (reference sequence). The CDR3 runs to 16 residues. V was pared by 3 bases and J by 4 bases, with 10 bases of the junction left unmatched. CDR3: CASSSQRGGVGNTIYF. CDR3 coding DNA: TGTGCCAGCAGCTCCCAGCGAGGGGGCGTAGGAAACACCATATATTTT.

This chain links TRBV25-1 with TRBJ2-3; D unclear. Germline V CDR1 and CDR2: MGHDK, SYGVNS. V lost 5 bases and J 3 bases, leaving 6 bases between the germline ends. CDR3 length: 12 amino acids. CDR3 in amino acids: CASSKGTDTQYF. The DNA of the CDR3 is TGTGCCAGCAGTAAGGGAACAGATACGCAGTATTTT.

The chain joins TRBV27 to TRBJ2-3; D might be TRBD2 (5 bases). The CDR3 loop spans 14 amino acids. Germline V lookup: CDR1 MNHEY, CDR2 SMNVEV (reference sequence). Trimming took 9 bases from V and 0 from J, leaving 13 bases between them. CDR3 in amino acids: CASWRMASTDTQYF. CDR3 coding DNA: TGTGCCAGTTGGAGGATGGCTAGCACAGATACGCAGTATTTT.

The chain links TRBV7-9 to TRBJ1-3; D is possibly TRBD1 (6 bases). Germline lookup yields CDR1 SEHNR and CDR2 FQNEAQ (reference sequence). Trimming removed 7 bases from V and 1 base from J, with 11 bases in between. The CDR3 has 14 amino acids. As DNA, the CDR3 is TGTGCCAGCACGACAGGTTCGTCTGGAAACACCATATATTTT. Protein sequence: CASTTGSSGNTIYF.

This clone was picked up one time. The chain carries TRBV9 and TRBJ2-3; the D is unclear. This CDR3 has 14 amino acids. Trimming removed 2 bases from V and 3 bases from J, with 10 bases in between. Germline V gives CDR1 SGDLS, CDR2 YYNGEE. The CDR3 spells CASSVTRDTDTQYF. CDR3 in DNA: TGTGCCAGCAGCGTTACAAGAGATACAGATACGCAGTATTTT.

This clone was found once. The chain recombines TRBV9 with TRBJ2-3; D gene uncertain. Germline CDR1 SGDLS, CDR2 YYNGEE. The V end lost 4 bases, the J end lost 3 bases, and 9 bases lay between the germline ends. This CDR3 is built from 13 residues. The CDR3 here is CASSPWGTDTQYF. The CDR3 DNA sequence: TGTGCCAGCAGCCCTTGGGGAACAGATACGCAGTATTTT.

This chain joins TRBV10-2 and TRBJ1-1, with TRBD1 matching over 7 bases. The CDR3 is made up of 16 amino acids. The junction had 13 bases not matched to a gene; V was cut back by 3 bases and J by 6 bases. Germline CDR1 reads WSHSY; CDR2 reads SAAADI. CDR3 region: CASSEAFRITGAEAFF. CDR3 DNA: TGCGCCAGCAGTGAAGCGTTTCGTATCACAGGGGCTGAAGCTTTCTTT.